This entry lists 19 T cell receptor beta chains sequenced from one sample in a study of blood T cell repertoires in COVID-19 (TCRdb year 2020). Library prep was done by the immunoSEQ multiplex PCR assay. Not all clones reach the TCRdb copy of this immuneACCESS table, which keeps in-frame sequences only. Checked studies attribute under half of the gap to unresolved V genes and leave the rest unexplained. A total of about 180,000 clones appear in this sample, 70% to 90% of them only once. Roughly 9.7% of the sample is in the top ten clones. Sequencing used peripheral blood. The receptors were gathered from a human donor with active or convalescent COVID-19. The donor label of this sample is uncertain.

The chain carries TRBV18 and TRBJ2-5; maybe TRBD1 (6 bases). V was shortened by 6 bases and J by 4 bases, with 15 bases between the two germline ends. Germline lookup yields CDR1 KGHSH and CDR2 LQKENI. The CDR3 length is 14 residues. Here the CDR3 reads CASSPRDIGETQYF. The CDR3 DNA is TGTGCCAGCTCGCCCCGGGACATCGGAGAGACCCAGTACTTC.

This clone was counted only a few times. This chain links TRBV4-3 with TRBJ2-7, with a weak D call TRBD2 (6 bases). V was clipped by 4 bases and J by 1 base, with 17 bases between them. This CDR3 is built from 16 residues. Germline V gene data show CDR1 as LGHNA and CDR2 as YSLEER. CDR3 nucleotide sequence: TGCGCCAGCAGCCGGGTAGGAGGGCTAACTTCCTACGAGCAGTACTTC. As protein: CASSRVGGLTSYEQYF.

This clone was seen only once. The V and J genes are TRBV4-2 and TRBJ2-3; 13 bases are shared with TRBD2. Trimming cost V 3 bases and J 0 bases; bases outside gene matches: 3. This CDR3 contains 17 residues. Germline values: CDR1 LGHNA, CDR2 YNFKEQ. CDR3 DNA sequence: TGTGCCAGCAGCCAGGGGACTAGCGGGATAAGCACAGATACGCAGTATTTT. This gives the protein CASSQGTSGISTDTQYF.

This chain uses TRBV19 with TRBJ1-5; unclear D gene. This CDR3 comprises 13 residues. V lost 3 bases to trimming and J lost 4 bases, with 7 bases between them. The germline CDR1 and CDR2 sequences are LNHDA and SQIVND (reference sequence). CDR3 protein: CASSIRENQPQHF. In nucleotides, the CDR3 is TGTGCCAGTAGTATCCGGGAAAATCAGCCCCAGCATTTT.

This chain's CDR3 is CAWGVGVAGNTIYF. The CDR3 nucleotides read TGTGCCTGGGGGGTAGGGGTAGCTGGAAACACCATATATTTT. This chain links TRBV30 with TRBJ1-3, with D maybe TRBD1 (5 bases). The CDR3 spans 14 residues. V lost 5 bases, J lost 2 bases, and 13 bases lay in between. Per the germline V gene, CDR1 is GTSNPN and CDR2 is SVGIG (reference sequence).

The chain has TRBV3-1 (or the pseudogene TRBV3-2) and TRBJ2-1; TRBD2 matches at 8 bases. J lost 7 bases, V lost 2 bases, and 7 bases had no gene match. CDR3 length: 15 residues. Per germline, CDR1 LGHDT and CDR2 YNNKEL (reference sequence). CDR3 nucleotide sequence: TGTGCCAGCAGCCAATCGGGGGGGCCAAAGAATGAGCAGTTCTTC. It yields the protein CASSQSGGPKNEQFF.

This sequence joins TRBV27 and TRBJ2-7; D is possibly TRBD1 (6 bases). Looked up from germline, CDR1 is MNHEY and CDR2 is SMNVEV (reference sequence). The length of the CDR3 is 13 residues. Trimming cost V 4 bases and J 2 bases, with 9 bases left between them. CDR3: CASSSGVPYEQYF. The CDR3 DNA is TGTGCCAGCAGTTCAGGGGTGCCCTACGAGCAGTACTTC.

The rearrangement uses TRBV4-2 and TRBJ2-7; 8 bases match TRBD2. After removal of 2 bases from V and 0 bases from J, the junction contained 9 bases not matched to a gene. The CDR3 is 17 amino acids. CDR1 LGHNA and CDR2 YNFKEQ come from the germline V gene. CDR3 region: CASSQPRAGANSYEQYF. CDR3 nucleotide sequence: TGTGCCAGCAGCCAACCTCGAGCGGGAGCCAACTCCTACGAGCAGTACTTC.

The CDR3 bases are TGTGCCATCAGTCTACAGGGTTCTAACTCACCCCTCCACTTT. Translated, it gives CAISLQGSNSPLHF. The chain links TRBV10-3 to TRBJ1-6; possibly TRBD1 for D (6 bases). Germline-derived CDR1 and CDR2 are ENHRY and SYGVKD. Trimming cost V 5 bases and J 10 bases, with 15 bases left between them. There are 14 residues in the CDR3.

In this sample, this clone turned up a few times. The chain joins TRBV11-2 to TRBJ1-2; D is ambiguous. The CDR3 runs to 13 residues. In germline, CDR1 is SGHAT, CDR2 FQNNGV. The V end lost 4 bases, the J end lost 6 bases, and 12 bases lay between the germline ends. The chain's CDR3 is CASSSLGRDGYTF. CDR3 DNA: TGTGCCAGCAGCTCCTTAGGGAGGGATGGCTACACCTTC.

The genes are TRBV27 and TRBJ2-3; 8 nucleotides line up with TRBD1. Trimming cost V 5 bases and J 9 bases; bases outside gene matches: 4. The CDR3 covers 12 residues. CDR1 is MNHEY and CDR2 is SMNVEV in the germline V gene (reference sequence). The DNA for the CDR3 is TGTGCCAGCAGTACGGACAGGGTGACGCAGTATTTT. This codes for CASSTDRVTQYF.

This clone appeared a single time. The gene calls are TRBV18 and TRBJ1-2, with 7 bases identical to TRBD1. Trimming at V came to 3 bases and at J to 7 bases, leaving 5 bases not matched to a gene. The CDR3 is 13 amino acids. Germline V gene lookup returns CDR1 KGHSH and CDR2 LQKENI. This CDR3 reads CASSPGQLFGYTF. The CDR3 DNA is TGTGCCAGCTCACCGGGACAGCTCTTTGGCTACACCTTC.

CDR3 in DNA: TGTGCCAGCAGCCCCCCCGAGGCTCCTACGTTCAATGAGCAGTTCTTC. This sequence encodes CASSPPEAPTFNEQFF. The chain combines TRBV7-9 with TRBJ2-1; the D is unclear. The V gene's germline CDR1 is SEHNR and CDR2 FQNEAQ (reference sequence). This CDR3 has 16 amino acids. Trimming pared 5 bases from V and 6 bases from J, leaving 20 bases between. Together with reference TRBV7-9 and TRBJ2-1, the CDR3 gives the full variable domain: DTGVSQNPRHKITKRGQNVTFRCDPISEHNRLYWYRQTLGQGPEFLTYFQNEAQLEKSRLLSDRFSAERPKGSFSTLEIQRTEQGDSAMYLCASSPPEAPTFNEQFFGPGTRLTVL.

The V gene is TRBV5-4, the J gene TRBJ2-2, with a weak D call TRBD2 (6 bases). Trimming stripped 4 bases from V and 4 bases from J, with 20 bases between. CDR1 is SGHNT and CDR2 is YYREEE in the germline V gene (reference sequence). The CDR3 is 17 residues long. CDR3 coding DNA: TGTGCCAGCAGCCGAATACGGGACTCCCTCGCCACCGGGGAGCTGTTTTTT. Its translation is CASSRIRDSLATGELFF.

The V gene is TRBV15, the J gene TRBJ2-1; 13 nucleotides align to TRBD2. Germline loops: CDR1 LNHNV, CDR2 YYDKDF (reference sequence). V lost 1 base to trimming and J lost 9 bases; unmatched junction nucleotides: 6. The CDR3 runs 16 residues. The CDR3 bases are TGTGCCACCAGCAGAGTTTGGACTAGCGGGGGTGGTGAGCAGTTCTTC. Translated, it gives CATSRVWTSGGGEQFF.

Written as DNA, the CDR3 is TGTGCCAGCAGCTCGCCCCGGGACAGCCTATATGAAAAACTGTTTTTT. Its translation is CASSSPRDSLYEKLFF. The J gene is TRBJ1-4, the V gene TRBV7-9; 7 positions match TRBD1. From germline, CDR1 is SEHNR and CDR2 FQNEAQ (reference sequence). The V gene end was trimmed by 4 bases and the J gene end by 6 bases; junction bases not matched to a gene: 11. The CDR3 spans 16 residues. Based on the CDR3 plus reference TRBV7-9 and TRBJ1-4, the full variable domain is DTGVSQNPRHKITKRGQNVTFRCDPISEHNRLYWYRQTLGQGPEFLTYFQNEAQLEKSRLLSDRFSAERPKGSFSTLEIQRTEQGDSAMYLCASSSPRDSLYEKLFFGSGTQLSVL.

The rearrangement uses TRBV12-5 and TRBJ2-7, with 7 bases identical to TRBD1. CDR1 and CDR2 from the germline V gene are LGHNT and FRNRAP. V gave up 5 bases and J gave up 3 bases; unmatched junction bases: 7. This CDR3 has 14 residues. The CDR3 sequence is CASGTRTGYYEQYF. The CDR3 DNA reads TGTGCTAGTGGTACTCGGACAGGATACTACGAGCAGTACTTC.

The chain is built from TRBV3-1 (or the pseudogene TRBV3-2) and TRBJ2-1; TRBD2 might be the D (7 bases). Germline V gene sequence: CDR1 LGHDT, CDR2 YNNKEL (reference sequence). Trimming cost V 0 bases and J 2 bases, with 11 bases left between them. The CDR3 totals 16 residues. The CDR3, as DNA: TGTGCCAGCAGCCAAGATCCGGGGGGCACCTACAATGAGCAGTTCTTC. Amino acid sequence: CASSQDPGGTYNEQFF.

The V and J genes are TRBV4-1 and TRBJ2-1; D is undetermined. The CDR3 spans 13 residues. CDR1 and CDR2 from the germline V gene are MGHRA and YSYEKL. V shed 6 bases and J shed 6 bases, with 12 bases lying between them. The CDR3 DNA reads TGCGCCAGCAGAGCTTTTCCGGTCAATGAGCAGTTCTTC. Its protein product is CASRAFPVNEQFF.